This paragraph reports one T cell receptor beta chain. The antigen is undetermined. The V gene end was trimmed by 6 bases and the J gene end by 4 bases; junction bases not matched to a gene: 5. The CDR3 extends over 13 amino acids. Germline CDR1 and CDR2: LNHDA and SQIVND (reference sequence). Profiling relied on immunoSEQ multiplex PCR, and the TCRdb table lists in-frame clones only, not all of them. This repertoire shows about 24,000 clones, about two thirds found once; its top ten account for 0.65%. This sample was included in a study of STAT5B mutations in CD4+ large granular lymphocyte leukemia. Study results and limitations: Patient CD4-sorted repertoires stayed more clonal than healthy ones after leukemic-clone removal. Main leukemic clonotypes were patient-specific, but roughly 26% appeared at low frequency elsewhere. Higher CD4+ than CD8+ T-LGLL clonality might reflect small sample size. 8/27 top patient clones versus 2/35 control clones were TRBV06-family.

Sequencing was done on a sample of CD4+ T cells from blood buffy coats. The gene calls are TRBV19 and TRBJ2-5; the match to TRBD1 covers 7 bases. This TCR derives from a human donor in good health. The CDR3 reads CASSSRDRETQYF. CDR3 DNA: TGTGCCAGTAGCAGCCGGGACAGAGAGACCCAGTACTTC.